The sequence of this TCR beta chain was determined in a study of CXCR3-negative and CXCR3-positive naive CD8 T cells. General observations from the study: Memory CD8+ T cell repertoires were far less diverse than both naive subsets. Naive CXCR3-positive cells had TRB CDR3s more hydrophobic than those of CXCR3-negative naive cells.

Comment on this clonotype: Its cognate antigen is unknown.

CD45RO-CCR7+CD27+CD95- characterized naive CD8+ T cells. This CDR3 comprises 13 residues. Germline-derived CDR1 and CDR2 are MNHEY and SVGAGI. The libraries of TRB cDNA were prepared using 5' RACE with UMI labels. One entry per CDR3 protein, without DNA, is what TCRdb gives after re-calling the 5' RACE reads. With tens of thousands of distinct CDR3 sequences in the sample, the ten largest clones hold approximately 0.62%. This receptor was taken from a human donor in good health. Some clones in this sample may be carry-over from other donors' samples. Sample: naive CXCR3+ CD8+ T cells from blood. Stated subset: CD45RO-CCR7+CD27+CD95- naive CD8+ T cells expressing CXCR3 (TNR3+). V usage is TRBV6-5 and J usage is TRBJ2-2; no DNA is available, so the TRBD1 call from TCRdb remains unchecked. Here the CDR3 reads CASWSGATGELFF.